The clone carrying this TCR beta chain was seen only a few times. This specimen belongs to a study of early T cells in non-severe SARS-CoV-2 infection. Each CDR3 protein gets one entry after TCRdb re-called the 5' RACE reads with MiXCR. The sample shows approximately 100,000 distinct CDR3 sequences, 11% of them seen only once. This CDR3 spans 14 amino acids. Germline CDR1 SNHLY, CDR2 FYNNEI. The germline V and J ends were trimmed by 6 bases and 5 bases, with 16 bases remaining between them. The clonotype comes from an adult who was a healthcare worker with PCR-confirmed SARS-CoV-2 infection or an uninfected control (not recorded which). Input material: whole blood. The rearrangement joins TRBV2 to TRBJ2-5; maybe TRBD2 (7 bases). This chain's CDR3 is CASSPRGGKETQYF. The CDR3 DNA sequence: TGTGCCAGCAGCCCGAGGGGGGGAAAGGAGACCCAGTACTTC.